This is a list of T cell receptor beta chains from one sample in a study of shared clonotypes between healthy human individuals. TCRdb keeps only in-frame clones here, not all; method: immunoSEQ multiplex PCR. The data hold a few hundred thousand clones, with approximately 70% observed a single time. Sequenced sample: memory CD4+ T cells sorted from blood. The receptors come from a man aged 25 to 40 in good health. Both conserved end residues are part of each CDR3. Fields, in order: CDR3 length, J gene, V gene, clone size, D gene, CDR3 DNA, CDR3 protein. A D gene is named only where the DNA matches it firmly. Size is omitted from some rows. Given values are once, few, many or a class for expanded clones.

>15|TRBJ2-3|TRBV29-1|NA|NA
TGCAGCGTTGGCCCTGGTTGGGGAATGACGAATACGCAGTATTTT
CSVGPGWGMTNTQYF
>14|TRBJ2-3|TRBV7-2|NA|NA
TGTGCCAGCAGCTACAGTCCCAGCTCAGATACGCAGTATTTT
CASSYSPSSDTQYF
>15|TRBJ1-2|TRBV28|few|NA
TGTGCCAGCAGTTCCTCCCTCCCGGGCCTCTATGGCTACACCTTC
CASSSSLPGLYGYTF
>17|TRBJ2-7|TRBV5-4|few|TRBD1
TGTGCCAGCAGCCATCGCCTCCGGGACAGGGGCGCCTACGAGCAGTACTTC
CASSHRLRDRGAYEQYF
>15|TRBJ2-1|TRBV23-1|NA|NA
TGCGCCAGCAGTCACCCCCCTATCGGCGGGGATGAGCAGTTCTTC
CASSHPPIGGDEQFF
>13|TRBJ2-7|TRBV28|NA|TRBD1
TGTGCCAGCTGGGGACAGGGTAGTTACGAGCAGTACTTC
CASWGQGSYEQYF
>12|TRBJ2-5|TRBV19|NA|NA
TGTGCCAGTAGTGTTGACAAAGAGACCCAGTACTTC
CASSVDKETQYF
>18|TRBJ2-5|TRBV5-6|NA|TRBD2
TGTGCCAGCAGCAGTGCGACTAGCGGGAGGAACCGGGGGGGGACCCAGTACTTC
CASSSATSGRNRGGTQYF
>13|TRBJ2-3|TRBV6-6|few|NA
TGTGCCAGCAGGTACGGGACCACAGATACGCAGTATTTT
CASRYGTTDTQYF
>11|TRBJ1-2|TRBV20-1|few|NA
TGCAGTGCTCCGAAGGGACTCGGCTACACCTTC
CSAPKGLGYTF
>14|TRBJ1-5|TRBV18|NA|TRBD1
TGTGCCAGCTCACCACAGGACAGGAATCAGCCCCAGCATTTT
CASSPQDRNQPQHF
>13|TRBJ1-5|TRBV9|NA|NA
TGTGCCAGCAGCCCAGACAGGTTTGAGCCCCAGCATTTT
CASSPDRFEPQHF
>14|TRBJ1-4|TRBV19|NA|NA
TGTGCCAGTTCCCCCGTGGGGGCGAGAGAAAAACTGTTTTTT
CASSPVGAREKLFF
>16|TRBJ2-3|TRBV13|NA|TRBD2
TGTGCCGGCCTCCCCGGGGTAGCGGGAGCACCAGATACGCAGTATTTT
CAGLPGVAGAPDTQYF
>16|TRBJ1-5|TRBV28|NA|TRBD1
TGTGCTTCCACAGGGGTCCTAGGGCTTAGCAATCAGCCCCAGCATTTT
CASTGVLGLSNQPQHF
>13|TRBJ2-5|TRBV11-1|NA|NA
TGTGCCAGCAGCTTAGCCAGGGAAGAGACCCAGTACTTC
CASSLAREETQYF
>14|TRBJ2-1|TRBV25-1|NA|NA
TGTGCCAGCAGTGACCCGGGACTCTACAATGAGCAGTTCTTC
CASSDPGLYNEQFF
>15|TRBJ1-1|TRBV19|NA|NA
TGTGCCAGTAGTCTATGGACAGCCCAGAACACTGAAGCTTTCTTT
CASSLWTAQNTEAFF
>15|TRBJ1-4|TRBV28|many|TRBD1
TGTGCCAGCAGTTTTTACTGGACAGGGGGTGGAAAACTGTTTTTT
CASSFYWTGGGKLFF
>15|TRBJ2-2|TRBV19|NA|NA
TGTGCCAGTAGTATTCGGACGGCCGGGACCGGGGAGCTGTTTTTT
CASSIRTAGTGELFF
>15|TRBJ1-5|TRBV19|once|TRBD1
TGTGCCAGTCTAGCACGGGGACAGGGCAATCAGCCCCAGCATTTT
CASLARGQGNQPQHF
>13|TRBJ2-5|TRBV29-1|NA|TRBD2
TGCAGCGCGAGCGGGAGTGGTGGAGAGACCCAGTACTTC
CSASGSGGETQYF
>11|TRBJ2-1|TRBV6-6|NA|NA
TGTGCCAGATTCATACGCAATGAGCAGTTCTTC
CARFIRNEQFF
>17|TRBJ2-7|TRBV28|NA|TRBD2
TGTGCCAGCAGTTTAGATCGGAGGGCGGGAGTGGGCTACGAGCAGTACTTC
CASSLDRRAGVGYEQYF
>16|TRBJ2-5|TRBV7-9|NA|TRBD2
TGTGCCAGCAGCTCGAGACTAGCGAGATTCCAAGAGACCCAGTACTTC
CASSSRLARFQETQYF
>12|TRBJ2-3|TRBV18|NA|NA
TGTGCCAGCTCACCGCTAGCGGATACGCAGTATTTT
CASSPLADTQYF